The sequence of this TCR beta chain was determined in a study of Graves' ophthalmopathy and Graves' hyperthyroidism. Points from the study as a whole: Blood also held most thyroid clonotypes expanded above 0.001 frequency.

Germline CDR1 is MDHEN and CDR2 is SYDVKM. The CDR3 has 16 amino acids. V shed 2 bases and J 8 bases; nucleotides not matched to a gene: 11. With regard to this clonotype: What it binds is not known.

As the template, RNA transcripts were used to amplify TCR beta CDR3 regions. HTBI primers served in a first-round RT-PCR, which a second-round multiplex PCR followed. TCRdb reprocessed the multiplex PCR reads via MiXCR and lists one record per CDR3 protein. Counted here are hundreds of thousands of distinct CDR3 sequences, 22% occurring once; the ten biggest clones make up roughly 6.9%. Excluded were patients with other autoimmune diseases, uncontrolled infections, pregnancy or lactation. Material for sequencing was peripheral blood. The sequence was collected from a woman younger than 35 with stable Graves' hyperthyroidism. Some clones in this sample may be carry-over from other donors' samples. This rearrangement joins TRBV28 to TRBJ1-2; 10 nucleotides match TRBD1. The CDR3 sequence is CASSLPTGTGERGYTF. The CDR3, as DNA: TGTGCCAGCAGTTTACCCACCGGGACAGGGGAGAGGGGCTACACCTTC.